This T cell receptor beta chain came from a study of blood T cell repertoires in COVID-19. On the study more broadly: The study drew acute and convalescent COVID-19 samples from the United States, Italy and Spain.

Study processing details: Nucleated cell counts were estimated from reference gene primer amplification. The protocol was immunoSEQ multiplex PCR, while the TCRdb copy is restricted to in-frame clones and leaves out a portion. V and J calls and clone size follow that table, whereas D and trimming were derived from the DNA. The sample lists about 380,000 clones; roughly 77% were seen once. With 0 bases clipped from V and 1 base from J, the junction kept 4 bases outside the gene matches. The CDR3 length is 16 residues. Germline assignment: CDR1 WNHNN and CDR2 SYGVQD (reference sequence). The sequence was collected from a human donor with acute or convalescent COVID-19. The donor label of this sample is uncertain. The chain joins TRBV10-1 to TRBJ2-3; 7 bases match TRBD2. Input material: peripheral blood. CDR3 amino acids: CASSESSGKRTDTQYF. CDR3 bases: TGCGCCAGCAGTGAGTCGAGCGGGAAACGCACAGATACGCAGTATTTT.